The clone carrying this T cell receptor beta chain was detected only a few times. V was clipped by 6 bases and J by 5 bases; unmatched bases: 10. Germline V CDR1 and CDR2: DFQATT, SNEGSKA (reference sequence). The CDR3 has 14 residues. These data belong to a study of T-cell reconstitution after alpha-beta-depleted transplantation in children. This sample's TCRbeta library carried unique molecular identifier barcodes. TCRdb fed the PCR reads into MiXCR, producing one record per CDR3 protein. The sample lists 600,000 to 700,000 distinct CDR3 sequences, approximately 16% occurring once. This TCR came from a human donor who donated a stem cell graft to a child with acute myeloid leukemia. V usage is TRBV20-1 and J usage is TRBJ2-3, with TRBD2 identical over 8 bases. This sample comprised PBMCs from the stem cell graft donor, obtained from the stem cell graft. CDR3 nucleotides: TGCAGTGCCCGGGGGGGTCTAGCGGTAGATACGCAGTATTTT. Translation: CSARGGLAVDTQYF.